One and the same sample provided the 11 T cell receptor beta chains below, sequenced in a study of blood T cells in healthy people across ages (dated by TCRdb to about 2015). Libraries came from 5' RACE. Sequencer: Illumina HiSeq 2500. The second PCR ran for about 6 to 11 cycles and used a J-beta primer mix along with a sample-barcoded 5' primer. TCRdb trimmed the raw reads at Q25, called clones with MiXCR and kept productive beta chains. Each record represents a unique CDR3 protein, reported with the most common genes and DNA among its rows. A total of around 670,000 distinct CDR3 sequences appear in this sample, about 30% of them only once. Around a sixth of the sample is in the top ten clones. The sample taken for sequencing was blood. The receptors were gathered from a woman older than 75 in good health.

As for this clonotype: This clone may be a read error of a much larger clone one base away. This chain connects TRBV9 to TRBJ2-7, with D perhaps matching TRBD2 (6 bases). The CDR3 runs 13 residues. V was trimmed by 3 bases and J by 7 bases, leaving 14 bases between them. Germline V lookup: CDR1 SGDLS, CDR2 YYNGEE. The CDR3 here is CASSAGGFREQYF. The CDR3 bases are TGTGCCAGCAGCGCCGGGGGTTTTCGTGAGCAGTACTTC. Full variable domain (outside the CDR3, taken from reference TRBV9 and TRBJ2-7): DSGVTQTPKHLITATGQRVTLRCSPRSGDLSVYWYQQSLDQGLQFLIQYYNGEERAKGNILERFSAQQFPDLHSELNLSSLELGDSALYFCASSAGGFREQYFGPGTRLTVT.

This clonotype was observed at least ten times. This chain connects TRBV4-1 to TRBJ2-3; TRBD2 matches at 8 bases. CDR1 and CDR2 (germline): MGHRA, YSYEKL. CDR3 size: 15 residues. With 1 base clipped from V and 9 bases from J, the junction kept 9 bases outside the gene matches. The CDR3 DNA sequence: TGCGCCAGCAGCCAAGGAGGTAGCGGGGTGGACACGCAGTATTTT. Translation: CASSQGGSGVDTQYF.

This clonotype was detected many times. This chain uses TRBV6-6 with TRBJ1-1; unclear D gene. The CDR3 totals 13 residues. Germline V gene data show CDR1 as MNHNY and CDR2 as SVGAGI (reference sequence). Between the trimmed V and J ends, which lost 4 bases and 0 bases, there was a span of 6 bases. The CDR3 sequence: CASSFKLNTEAFF. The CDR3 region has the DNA TGTGCCAGCAGTTTTAAGTTGAACACTGAAGCTTTCTTT.

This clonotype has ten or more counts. The CDR3 region has the DNA TGCAGTGCCGTACGAATTACAGGGGACGGCTACACCTTC. Amino acid sequence: CSAVRITGDGYTF. The V call is TRBV20-1, the J call TRBJ1-2; 7 bases agree with TRBD1. With V trimmed by 6 bases and J by 8 bases, 12 bases remained unmatched. CDR1 and CDR2 from the germline V gene are DFQATT and SNEGSKA (reference sequence). CDR3 length equals 13 residues.

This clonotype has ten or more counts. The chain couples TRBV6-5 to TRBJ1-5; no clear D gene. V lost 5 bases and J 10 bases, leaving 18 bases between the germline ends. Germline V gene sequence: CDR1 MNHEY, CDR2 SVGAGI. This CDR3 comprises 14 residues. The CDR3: CASSPHGGSQPQHF. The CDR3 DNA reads TGTGCCAGCAGTCCTCACGGAGGTTCTCAACCCCAGCATTTT.

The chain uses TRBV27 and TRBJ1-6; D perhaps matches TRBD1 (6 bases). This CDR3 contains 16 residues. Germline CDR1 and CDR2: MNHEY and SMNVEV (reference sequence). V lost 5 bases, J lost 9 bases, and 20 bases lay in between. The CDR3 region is CASSGWGEGGSSPLHF. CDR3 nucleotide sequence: TGTGCCAGCAGTGGGTGGGGTGAGGGGGGTTCTTCACCCCTCCACTTT.

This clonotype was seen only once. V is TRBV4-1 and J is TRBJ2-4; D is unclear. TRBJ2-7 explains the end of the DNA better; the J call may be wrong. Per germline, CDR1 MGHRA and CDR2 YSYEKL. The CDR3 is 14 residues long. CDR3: CASSRQGPSYEQYF. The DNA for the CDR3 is TGCGCCAGCAGCCGCCAAGGCCCGTCCTACGAGCAGTACTTC.

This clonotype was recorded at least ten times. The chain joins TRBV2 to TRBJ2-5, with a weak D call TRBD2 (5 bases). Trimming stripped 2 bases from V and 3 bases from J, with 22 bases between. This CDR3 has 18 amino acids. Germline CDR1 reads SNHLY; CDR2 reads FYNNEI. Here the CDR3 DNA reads TGTGCCAGCAGTGAAACGACAAGAGGCGGGTTCGCGAAAGAGACCCAGTACTTC. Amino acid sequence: CASSETTRGGFAKETQYF.

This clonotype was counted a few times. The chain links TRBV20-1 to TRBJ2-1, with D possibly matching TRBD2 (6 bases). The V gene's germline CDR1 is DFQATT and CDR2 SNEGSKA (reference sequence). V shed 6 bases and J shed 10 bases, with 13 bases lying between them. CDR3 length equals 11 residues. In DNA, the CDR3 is TGCAGTGCCCGTCGGGGGTCCGAGCAGTTCTTC. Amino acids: CSARRGSEQFF.

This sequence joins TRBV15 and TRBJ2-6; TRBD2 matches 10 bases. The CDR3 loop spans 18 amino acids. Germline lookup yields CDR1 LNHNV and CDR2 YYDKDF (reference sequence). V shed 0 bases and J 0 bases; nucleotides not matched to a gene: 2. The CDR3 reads CATSREASGGSGANVLTF. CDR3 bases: TGTGCCACCAGCAGAGAGGCTAGCGGGGGCTCTGGGGCCAACGTCCTGACTTTC. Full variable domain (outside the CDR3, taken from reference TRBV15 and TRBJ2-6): DAMVIQNPRYQVTQFGKPVTLSCSQTLNHNVMYWYQQKSSQAPKLLFHYYDKDFNNEADTPDNFQSRRPNTSFCFLDIRSPGLGDTAMYLCATSREASGGSGANVLTFGAGSRLTVL.

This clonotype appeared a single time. The CDR3 loop reads CASSQGDLAGGSDTQYF. Written as DNA, the CDR3 is TGTGCCAGCAGCCAGGGGGACCTAGCGGGGGGATCAGATACGCAGTATTTT. The rearrangement joins TRBV4-2 to TRBJ2-3, with 11 positions matching TRBD2. The CDR3 contains 17 residues. Trimming took 3 bases from V and 4 from J; bases not matched to a gene: 9. From germline, CDR1 is LGHNA and CDR2 YNFKEQ.